This T cell receptor beta chain was captured in a study of memory CD4+ T cells and cytomegalovirus serostatus. Per germline, CDR1 SGHTA and CDR2 FQGNSA. The CDR3 consists of 14 residues. V lost 2 bases to trimming and J lost 3 bases, with 8 bases between them. Sequenced by immunoSEQ multiplex PCR; TCRdb stores in-frame clones only, minus some. In the table there are 50,000 or so clones, over 65% of which are singletons. Single viable CD3+CD4+CD8-CD45RO+ cells were sorted as the memory CD4+ T cells. The chain employs TRBV7-2 and TRBJ1-3, with D tentatively TRBD1 (5 bases). The sample comprised memory CD4+ T cells from blood. The origin of this receptor is an adult in good health and CMV-seronegative. The CDR3 bases are TGTGCCAGCAGCTTACAGGGCAGTGGAAACACCATATATTTT. It translates to CASSLQGSGNTIYF.